Following are 14 T cell receptor beta chains from one sample sequenced in a study of cytomegalovirus exposure and HLA in healthy donors. Data came from immunoSEQ multiplex PCR; TCRdb stores just in-frame clones and leaves some out. Among about 110,000 clones listed, approximately 90% were seen once. Material: PBMCs. The receptors shown here come from a woman aged 18-29 years in good health and CMV-seronegative.

This chain links TRBV29-1 with TRBJ1-1, with TRBD1 matching 9 bases. CDR1 and CDR2 from the germline V gene are SQVTM and ANQGSEA. V shed 6 bases, J shed 0 bases, and the junction held 17 bases outside the gene matches. This CDR3 is 18 amino acids long. CDR3 region: CSVNGNRDRDSMNTEAFF. The CDR3 bases are TGCAGCGTGAACGGAAACCGGGACAGGGACTCCATGAACACTGAAGCTTTCTTT.

The chain has TRBV5-1 and TRBJ1-4, with 9 bases lining up with TRBD1. The CDR3 spans 15 residues. The junction had 5 bases not matched to a gene; V was cut back by 0 bases and J by 8 bases. The V gene's germline CDR1 is SGHRS and CDR2 YFSETQ. The CDR3, as DNA: TGCGCCAGCAGCTTGGCGGACAGGGGTGGAGAAAAACTGTTTTTT. It translates to CASSLADRGGEKLFF.

The V gene is TRBV7-2, the J gene TRBJ1-2; tentatively, D is TRBD1 (5 bases). The CDR3 loop spans 12 amino acids. Trimming shortened V by 2 bases and J by 8 bases, and 9 bases separated the two germline ends. The germline CDR1 and CDR2 sequences are SGHTA and FQGNSA. The DNA of the CDR3 is TGTGCCAGCAGCTTACCAGGGTCCGGCTACACCTTC. It codes for CASSLPGSGYTF. Supplemented by reference TRBV7-2 and TRBJ1-2, the full variable domain reads GAGVSQSPSNKVTEKGKDVELRCDPISGHTALYWYRQSLGQGLEFLIYFQGNSAPDKSGLPSDRFSAERTGGSVSTLTIQRTQQEDSAVYLCASSLPGSGYTFGSGTRLTVV.

This clone was found once. The chain links TRBV15 to TRBJ1-4; 8 bases map to TRBD1. Germline CDR1 is LNHNV and CDR2 is YYDKDF (reference sequence). The CDR3 spans 13 residues. V shed 8 bases, J shed 11 bases, and the junction held 10 bases outside the gene matches. The CDR3, as DNA: TGTGCCACCGGTACAGGGGGTTTTTGGAAACTGTTTTTT. This encodes CATGTGGFWKLFF.

This chain joins TRBV11-2 and TRBJ1-5; tentatively, D is TRBD1 (5 bases). The CDR3 runs 15 residues. Germline values: CDR1 SGHAT, CDR2 FQNNGV. V lost 1 base, J lost 4 bases, and 11 bases lay in between. Here the CDR3 DNA reads TGTGCCAGCAGCTTAGGGAGGGGTGGGAATCAGCCCCAGCATTTT. Protein: CASSLGRGGNQPQHF.

This clone was found a few times. The chain combines TRBV5-1 with TRBJ2-7; D gene ambiguous. Deletions cut 0 bases from V and 1 base from J, with 14 bases between. In germline, CDR1 is SGHRS, CDR2 YFSETQ. The CDR3 is made up of 16 amino acids. The CDR3 region is CASSLATGSYSYEQYF. CDR3 DNA sequence: TGCGCCAGCAGCTTGGCCACCGGGTCCTATTCCTACGAGCAGTACTTC.

This clone was detected only once. The chain has TRBV4-2 and TRBJ2-5; TRBD2 matches 11 bases. The V gene end was trimmed by 1 base and the J gene end by 0 bases; junction bases not matched to a gene: 1. Germline V gene sequence: CDR1 LGHNA, CDR2 YNFKEQ. The CDR3 loop spans 16 amino acids. The CDR3 loop is CASSQGTSGYQETQYF. Written as DNA, the CDR3 is TGTGCCAGCAGCCAAGGGACTAGCGGGTACCAAGAGACCCAGTACTTC.

This chain joins TRBV6-5 and TRBJ1-6, with 7 bases identical to TRBD1. The germline CDR1 and CDR2 sequences are MNHEY and SVGAGI. This CDR3 region has 14 residues. Losses at the gene ends were 6 bases for V and 3 bases for J; bases not matched to a gene: 2. CDR3 loop: CASRGQYYNSPLHF. The CDR3 coding sequence is TGTGCCAGCAGGGGACAGTACTATAATTCACCCCTCCACTTT.

The chain links TRBV6-1 to TRBJ2-3; TRBD2 matches 13 bases. CDR1 is MNHNS, CDR2 SASEGT, per germline. V lost 3 bases to trimming and J lost 4 bases; unmatched junction nucleotides: 1. The CDR3 is 15 residues long. CDR3 DNA: TGTGCCAGCAGTGAGGGACTAGCGGGATCAGATACGCAGTATTTT. Translated, it gives CASSEGLAGSDTQYF.

The genes are TRBV28 and TRBJ1-1; possibly TRBD1 for D (6 bases). The V and J ends lost 5 bases and 1 base respectively, with 14 bases between them. Germline CDR1 and CDR2: MDHEN and SYDVKM. This CDR3 comprises 15 residues. CDR3 DNA: TGTGCCAGCAGTGTACTCAGGGGACGGAACACTGAAGCTTTCTTT. Its translation is CASSVLRGRNTEAFF.

The J gene is TRBJ1-1, the V gene TRBV27; 7 bases line up with TRBD1. Germline V gene sequence: CDR1 MNHEY, CDR2 SMNVEV (reference sequence). The CDR3 extends over 13 amino acids. V shed 5 bases, J shed 3 bases, and the junction held 3 bases outside the gene matches. The DNA of the CDR3 is TGTGCCAGCAGTAGGCAGGGGGACACTGAAGCTTTCTTT. Protein product: CASSRQGDTEAFF.

This sequence joins TRBV4-3 and TRBJ2-7; 7 bases line up with TRBD1. The J segment lost 1 base and the V segment lost 4 bases, leaving 7 bases of the junction unmatched. This CDR3 is 15 amino acids long. The germline V gene has CDR1 LGHNA and CDR2 YSLEER. DNA of the CDR3: TGCGCCAGCAGCCGCGCCCAGGGGGAATCCTACGAGCAGTACTTC. It translates to CASSRAQGESYEQYF.

The chain carries TRBV7-2 and TRBJ2-1; no clear D gene. The CDR3 runs 14 residues. Trimming removed 5 bases from V and 3 bases from J, with 11 bases in between. Germline values: CDR1 SGHTA, CDR2 FQGNSA. Here the CDR3 reads CASSQETSYNEQFF. CDR3 in DNA: TGTGCCAGCAGCCAAGAAACAAGCTACAATGAGCAGTTCTTC.

The CDR3, as DNA: TGTGCCAGTAACCAGGGGGCCTCCTACGAGCAGTACTTC. Its translation is CASNQGASYEQYF. This rearrangement joins TRBV19 to TRBJ2-7; 8 positions agree with TRBD1. Germline CDR1 reads LNHDA; CDR2 reads SQIVND (reference sequence). The CDR3 length is 13 residues. V trimming: 7 bases; J trimming: 0 bases; junction bases outside the gene matches: 2.